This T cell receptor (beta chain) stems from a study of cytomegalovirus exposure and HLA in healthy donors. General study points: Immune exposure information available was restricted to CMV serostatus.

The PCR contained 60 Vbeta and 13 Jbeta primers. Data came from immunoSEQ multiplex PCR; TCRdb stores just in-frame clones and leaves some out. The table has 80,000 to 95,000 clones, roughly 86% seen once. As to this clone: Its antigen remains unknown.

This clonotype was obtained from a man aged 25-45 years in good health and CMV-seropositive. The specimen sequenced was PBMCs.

CDR3 DNA: TGCGCCAGCAGCTTAGAAGCGGGAGATATCGAGCAGTACTTC. Protein: CASSLEAGDIEQYF. The rearrangement joins TRBV5-1 to TRBJ2-7, with 8 bases aligning to TRBD2. CDR3 length: 14 residues. After removal of 2 bases from V and 6 bases from J, the junction contained 7 bases not matched to a gene. Germline V gene sequence: CDR1 SGHRS, CDR2 YFSETQ.